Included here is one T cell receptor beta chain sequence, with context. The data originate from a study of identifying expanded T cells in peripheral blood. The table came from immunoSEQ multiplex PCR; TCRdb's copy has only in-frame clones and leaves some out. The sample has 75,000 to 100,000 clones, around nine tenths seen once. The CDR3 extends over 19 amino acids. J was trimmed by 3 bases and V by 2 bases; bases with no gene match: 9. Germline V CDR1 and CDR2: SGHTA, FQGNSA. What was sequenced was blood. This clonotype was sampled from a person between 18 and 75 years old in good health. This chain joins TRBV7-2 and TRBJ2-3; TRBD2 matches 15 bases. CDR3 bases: TGTGCCAGCAGCTTATACTATGGGACTAGCGGGGGGTTTACAGATACGCAGTATTTT. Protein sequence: CASSLYYGTSGGFTDTQYF.